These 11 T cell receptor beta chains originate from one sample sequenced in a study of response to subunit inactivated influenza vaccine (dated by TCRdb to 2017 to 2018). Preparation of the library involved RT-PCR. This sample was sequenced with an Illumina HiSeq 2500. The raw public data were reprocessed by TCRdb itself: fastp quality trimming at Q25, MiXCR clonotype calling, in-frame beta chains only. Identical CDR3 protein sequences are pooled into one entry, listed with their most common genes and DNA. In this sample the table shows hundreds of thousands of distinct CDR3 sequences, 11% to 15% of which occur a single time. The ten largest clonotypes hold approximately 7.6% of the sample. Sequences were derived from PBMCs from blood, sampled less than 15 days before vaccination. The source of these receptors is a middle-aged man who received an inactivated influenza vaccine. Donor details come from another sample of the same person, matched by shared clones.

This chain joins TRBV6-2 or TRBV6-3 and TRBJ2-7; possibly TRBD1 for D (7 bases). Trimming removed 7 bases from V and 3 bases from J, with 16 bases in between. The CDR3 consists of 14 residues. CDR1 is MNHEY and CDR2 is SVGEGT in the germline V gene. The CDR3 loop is CASKGASDNYEQYF. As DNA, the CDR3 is TGTGCCAGCAAGGGGGCTAGCGATAACTACGAGCAGTACTTC.

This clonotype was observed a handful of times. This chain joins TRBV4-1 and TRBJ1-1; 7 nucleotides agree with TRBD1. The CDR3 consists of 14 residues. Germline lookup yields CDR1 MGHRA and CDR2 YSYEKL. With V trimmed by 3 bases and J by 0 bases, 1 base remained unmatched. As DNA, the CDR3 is TGCGCCAGCAGCCAGGACAGGATGAACACTGAAGCTTTCTTT. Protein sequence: CASSQDRMNTEAFF.

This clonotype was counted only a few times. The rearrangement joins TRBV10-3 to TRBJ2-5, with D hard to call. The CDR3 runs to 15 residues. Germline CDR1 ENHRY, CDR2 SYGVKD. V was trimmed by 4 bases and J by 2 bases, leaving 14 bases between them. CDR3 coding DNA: TGTGCCATCAGTGTCCGTGGGCTGAAGCAAGAGACCCAGTACTTC. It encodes CAISVRGLKQETQYF.

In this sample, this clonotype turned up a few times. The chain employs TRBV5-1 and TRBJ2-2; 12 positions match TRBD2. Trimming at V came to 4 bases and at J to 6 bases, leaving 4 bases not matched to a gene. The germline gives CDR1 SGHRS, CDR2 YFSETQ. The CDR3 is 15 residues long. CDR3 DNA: TGCGCCAGCAGCCGGACTAGCGGGGTTTCCGGGGAGCTGTTTTTT. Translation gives CASSRTSGVSGELFF.

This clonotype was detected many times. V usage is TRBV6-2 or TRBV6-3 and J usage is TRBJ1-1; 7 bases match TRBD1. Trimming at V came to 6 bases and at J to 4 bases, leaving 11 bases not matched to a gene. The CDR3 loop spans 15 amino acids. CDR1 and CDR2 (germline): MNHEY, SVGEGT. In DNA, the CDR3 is TGTGCCAGCAGCCGCGGACAGGCGGTAGGCACTGAAGCTTTCTTT. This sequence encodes CASSRGQAVGTEAFF.

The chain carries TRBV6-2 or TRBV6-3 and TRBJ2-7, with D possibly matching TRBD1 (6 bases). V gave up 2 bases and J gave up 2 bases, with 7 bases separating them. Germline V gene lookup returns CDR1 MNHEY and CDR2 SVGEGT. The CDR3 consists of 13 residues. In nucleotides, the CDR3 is TGTGCCAGCAGTTACAGACAGGCCTACGAGCAGTACTTC. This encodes CASSYRQAYEQYF.

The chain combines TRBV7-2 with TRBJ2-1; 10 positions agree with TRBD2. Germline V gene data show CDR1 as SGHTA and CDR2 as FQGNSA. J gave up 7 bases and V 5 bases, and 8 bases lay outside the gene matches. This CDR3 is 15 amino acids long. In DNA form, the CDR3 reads TGTGCCAGCAGCCCGATAGCGGGAGGAACAAATGAGCAGTTCTTC. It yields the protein CASSPIAGGTNEQFF.

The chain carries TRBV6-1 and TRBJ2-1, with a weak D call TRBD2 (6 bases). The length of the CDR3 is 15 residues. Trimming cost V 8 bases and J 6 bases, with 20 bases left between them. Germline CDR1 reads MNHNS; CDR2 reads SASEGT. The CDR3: CASRKPAGTRNEQFF. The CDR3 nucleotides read TGTGCCAGCCGAAAGCCCGCGGGAACACGCAATGAGCAGTTCTTC.

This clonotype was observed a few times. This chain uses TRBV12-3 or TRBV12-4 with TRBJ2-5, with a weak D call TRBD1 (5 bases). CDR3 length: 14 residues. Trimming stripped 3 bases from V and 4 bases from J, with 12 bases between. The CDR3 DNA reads TGTGCCAGCAGTTTTTCCGGGCAGGGAGAGACCCAGTACTTC. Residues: CASSFSGQGETQYF.

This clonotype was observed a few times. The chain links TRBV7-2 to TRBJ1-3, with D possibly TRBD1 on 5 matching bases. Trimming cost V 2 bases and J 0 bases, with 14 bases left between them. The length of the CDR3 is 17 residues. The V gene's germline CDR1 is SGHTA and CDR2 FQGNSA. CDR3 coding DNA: TGTGCCAGCAGCTTAAGGTCTGGACACGACTCTGGAAACACCATATATTTT. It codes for CASSLRSGHDSGNTIYF.

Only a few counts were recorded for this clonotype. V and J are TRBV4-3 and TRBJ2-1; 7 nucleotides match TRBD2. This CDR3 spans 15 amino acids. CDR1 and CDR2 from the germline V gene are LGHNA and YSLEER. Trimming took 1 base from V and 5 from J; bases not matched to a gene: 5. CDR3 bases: TGCGCCAGCAGCCAAGGTCTAGCGGCTCACAATGAGCAGTTCTTC. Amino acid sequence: CASSQGLAAHNEQFF.